Following are 13 T cell receptor beta chains from one sample sequenced in a study of control samples from healthy donors and cancer patients (TCRdb year 2020). The library was built by means of the immunoSEQ multiplex PCR assay. Drawn from immuneACCESS, this table holds only the in-frame rearrangements with V and J called that TCRdb kept. Clones are partly lost; checked studies trace under half to an unresolved V gene and leave the rest unexplained. The sample records tens of thousands of clones, over 75% of which are singletons. 12% of the sample is taken by the ten largest. Sequenced: PBMCs. These receptor sequences come from a woman aged 60-70 years with lung cancer.

The genes are TRBV10-3 and TRBJ2-2; D call uncertain. CDR1 is ENHRY, CDR2 SYGVKD, per germline. The V end was cut by 5 bases, the J end by 2 bases, with 12 bases between. CDR3 length equals 15 residues. CDR3 protein: CAISCENSNTGELFF. The CDR3 DNA is TGTGCCATCAGTTGCGAGAATTCAAACACCGGGGAGCTGTTTTTT.

The chain recombines TRBV28 with TRBJ1-4; D might be TRBD1 (5 bases). The CDR3 sequence is 16 residues long. Germline CDR1 is MDHEN and CDR2 is SYDVKM. V was clipped by 2 bases and J by 8 bases, with 18 bases between them. CDR3 region: CASSLGGARAAEKLFF. The CDR3 DNA sequence: TGTGCCAGCAGTTTAGGCGGGGCCAGGGCAGCGGAAAAACTGTTTTTT.

The rearrangement uses TRBV5-4 and TRBJ2-1, with 11 bases that match TRBD2. From germline, CDR1 is SGHNT and CDR2 YYREEE (reference sequence). After removal of 4 bases from V and 9 bases from J, the junction contained 18 bases not matched to a gene. The CDR3 has 18 residues. This CDR3 is CASSGPGLAGGYGGEQFF. Here the CDR3 DNA reads TGTGCCAGCAGCGGCCCCGGGCTAGCGGGGGGATACGGGGGTGAGCAGTTCTTC.

The V gene is TRBV10-3, the J gene TRBJ1-2, with D tentatively TRBD1 (6 bases). CDR3 length: 12 amino acids. Germline CDR1 ENHRY, CDR2 SYGVKD. Trimming stripped 7 bases from V and 6 bases from J, with 12 bases between. The CDR3 coding sequence is TGTGCCATCAAGGGTTCAGGGGATGGCTACACCTTC. Amino acid sequence: CAIKGSGDGYTF.

The genes are TRBV20-1 and TRBJ1-1; the D is unclear. Germline loops: CDR1 DFQATT, CDR2 SNEGSKA (reference sequence). The CDR3 is 11 amino acids. The V and J ends lost 6 bases and 1 base respectively, with 6 bases between them. In DNA, the CDR3 is TGCAGTGCCCAGAGGAACACTGAAGCTTTCTTT. Its translation: CSAQRNTEAFF.

This clone showed up just once. CDR3 loop: CASSYRDYLYEQYF. CDR3 bases: TGTGCCAGCAGCTACCGGGACTACCTCTACGAGCAGTACTTC. The chain couples TRBV11-2 to TRBJ2-7, with 7 nucleotides matching TRBD2. Unmatched junction bases numbered 6, after V lost 4 bases and J lost 3 bases. The V gene's germline CDR1 is SGHAT and CDR2 FQNNGV. The CDR3 covers 14 residues.

The chain combines TRBV9 with TRBJ2-5, with 10 positions matching TRBD2. Germline V gene lookup returns CDR1 SGDLS and CDR2 YYNGEE. CDR3 size: 16 residues. With V trimmed by 1 base and J by 5 bases, 8 bases remained unmatched. The CDR3 sequence is CASSVSQRGGHETQYF. The CDR3 nucleotides are TGTGCCAGCAGCGTATCCCAGCGGGGGGGCCACGAGACCCAGTACTTC.

This rearrangement joins TRBV5-1 to TRBJ2-1; the match to TRBD2 covers 9 bases. This CDR3 is 14 amino acids long. CDR1 is SGHRS, CDR2 YFSETQ, per germline. Unmatched junction bases numbered 2, after V lost 3 bases and J lost 4 bases. The CDR3 bases are TGCGCCAGCAGCTATGCGGGGGGGTACAATGAGCAGTTCTTC. It translates to CASSYAGGYNEQFF. Complete variable domain (other parts from reference TRBV5-1 and TRBJ2-1): KAGVTQTPRYLIKTRGQQVTLSCSPISGHRSVSWYQQTPGQGLQFLFEYFSETQRNKGNFPGRFSGRQFSNSRSEMNVSTLELGDSALYLCASSYAGGYNEQFFGPGTRLTVL.

The chain recombines TRBV5-1 with TRBJ2-3; 13 bases agree with TRBD2. CDR1 and CDR2 from the germline V gene are SGHRS and YFSETQ. Trimming at V came to 5 bases and at J to 1 base, leaving 13 bases not matched to a gene. The CDR3 is 19 amino acids. The CDR3 here is CASRLTSGGLELGTDTQYF. The CDR3 nucleotides read TGCGCCAGCAGGTTGACTAGCGGGGGGCTCGAATTAGGCACAGATACGCAGTATTTT.

This clone was detected a few times. The rearrangement joins TRBV5-1 to TRBJ1-3, with 7 nucleotides matching TRBD1. Germline assignment: CDR1 SGHRS and CDR2 YFSETQ. The V and J ends lost 0 bases and 4 bases, in that order; junction bases with no gene match: 13. This CDR3 is 18 amino acids long. In nucleotides, the CDR3 is TGCGCCAGCAGCTTGGAACATGGGACAGCCCTCGGGGGAAACACCATATATTTT. Protein product: CASSLEHGTALGGNTIYF.

The CDR3 DNA reads as TGCGCCAGCAGTCCCGGGCCACACATGAACACTGAAGCTTTCTTT. Its translation is CASSPGPHMNTEAFF. The chain is built from TRBV5-1 and TRBJ1-1; D remains ambiguous. The V gene's germline CDR1 is SGHRS and CDR2 YFSETQ. The CDR3 consists of 15 residues. V lost 5 bases and J lost 0, with 14 bases in between.

The chain employs TRBV27 and TRBJ2-7; a possible D gene is TRBD2 (6 bases). The germline V gene has CDR1 MNHEY and CDR2 SMNVEV (reference sequence). The CDR3 totals 13 residues. The V and J ends lost 2 bases and 7 bases respectively, with 12 bases between them. The CDR3: CASSLRPGGEQYF. DNA of the CDR3: TGTGCCAGCAGTTTAAGGCCAGGAGGGGAGCAGTACTTC.

V usage is TRBV19 and J usage is TRBJ1-5; 10 bases fit TRBD1. CDR3 length equals 14 residues. V lost 8 bases, J lost 4 bases, and 5 bases stayed unmatched. Germline CDR1 and CDR2: LNHDA and SQIVND (reference sequence). The CDR3 DNA follows: TGTGCCAGTCGACAGGGGGCACAAAATCAGCCCCAGCATTTT. It codes for CASRQGAQNQPQHF.